The clone carrying this TCR beta chain was seen at least ten times. The antigen is undetermined. Germline V gives CDR1 SGHTA, CDR2 FQGTGA. There are 15 residues in the CDR3. The V gene lost 3 bases and the J gene lost 0 bases, with 9 bases spanning the gap. The entry originates in a study of Graves' ophthalmopathy and Graves' hyperthyroidism. Transcripts of RNA were the source for amplifying TCR beta CDR3 regions. HTBI primers were employed in first-round RT-PCR, then a second-round multiplex PCR followed. MiXCR, applied by TCRdb to the multiplex PCR reads, yields one record per CDR3 protein. The sample records roughly 610,000 distinct CDR3 sequences, around a fifth being singletons. Ophthalmopathy absent within 18 months of follow-up marked hyperthyroidism as stable. Physicians reached a diagnosis by relying on clinical symptoms, serum thyroxine, TRAb, thyroid ultrasound and orbital computed tomography. Isolation of PBMCs was performed using 7.5 to 10 ml of fresh peripheral blood.

General observations from the study: With about 71% sensitivity and approximately 72% specificity, the model predicted ophthalmopathy progression.

The sample comprised peripheral blood. The chain is built from TRBV7-3 and TRBJ1-3, with no clear D. This sequence was found in a young woman with stable Graves' hyperthyroidism. Some clones in this sample may be carry-over from other donors' samples. CDR3 protein: CASSFSGPSGNTIYF. The CDR3 DNA reads as TGTGCCAGCAGCTTTAGCGGACCCTCTGGAAACACCATATATTTT.